Listed below are T cell receptor beta chains from one sample, sequenced in a study of OX40 agonist ivuxolimab in advanced cancers. Here immunoSEQ multiplex PCR was the method, and the copy in TCRdb shows in-frame clones only, minus some. The data contain approximately 60,000 clones, roughly nine tenths of them singletons. Sequencing used CD4+ or CD8+ T cells sorted from blood, obtained in a trial of the OX40 agonist ivuxolimab. The receptors stem from an adult with an advanced solid tumor such as melanoma, head and neck, liver or kidney cancer. Both conserved end residues are part of each CDR3. Each record gives: CDR3 protein, CDR3 DNA, J gene, V gene, D gene, clone size. The D gene is left open where the match is weak. Size is stated for part of the rows, as once, few or many counts, or as a class when the clone is expanded.

CASNLAGVSNEQYF TGTGCCAGCAATTTAGCGGGAGTTTCCAACGAGCAGTACTTC TRBJ2-7 TRBV9 TRBD2 NA
CATRQYSNQPQHF TGTGCCACGAGACAGTATAGCAATCAGCCCCAGCATTTT TRBJ1-5 TRBV10-3 NA NA
CASSLEGPYNEQFF TGTGCCAGCAGCCTGGAAGGCCCTTACAATGAGCAGTTCTTC TRBJ2-1 TRBV7-3 NA NA
CASSFGNLREPYGYTF TGTGCCAGCAGCTTCGGTAATTTAAGAGAGCCTTATGGCTACACCTTC TRBJ1-2 TRBV21-1 NA NA
CASSSLAGVYNEQFF TGTGCCAGCAGCTCTCTAGCGGGAGTCTACAATGAGCAGTTCTTC TRBJ2-1 TRBV7-2 TRBD2 NA
CASSDRDSGTDTQYF TGTGCCAGCAGTGACCGGGACTCCGGCACAGATACGCAGTATTTT TRBJ2-3 TRBV27 NA NA
CASSNRGGYEQYF TGTGCCAGCAGCAACAGGGGAGGCTACGAGCAGTACTTC TRBJ2-7 TRBV7-3 NA NA
CASSGDRDQPQHF TGTGCCAGCAGTGGGGACAGGGATCAGCCCCAGCATTTT TRBJ1-5 TRBV27 TRBD1 NA
CASSSTSRRGEQYF TGTGCCAGCAGCTCGACTAGCCGCCGTGGGGAGCAGTACTTC TRBJ2-7 TRBV7-9 TRBD2 NA
CSGAGGHNNEQFF TGCAGCGGAGCGGGGGGCCATAACAATGAGCAGTTCTTC TRBJ2-1 TRBV29-1 TRBD2 NA
CASSYRPSGVTSTDTQYF TGTGCCAGCAGCTATCGGCCTAGCGGGGTGACTAGCACAGATACGCAGTATTTT TRBJ2-3 TRBV7-3 TRBD2 NA
CASSVEGLYDEQYF TGTGCCAGCAGCGTAGAGGGACTTTACGACGAGCAGTACTTC TRBJ2-7 TRBV9 NA NA
CASSLRESTEAFF TGCGCCAGCAGTCTCAGGGAGTCCACTGAAGCTTTCTTT TRBJ1-1 TRBV4-1 NA few
CATSADRGDEKLFF TGTGCCACCAGCGCGGACAGGGGGGACGAAAAACTGTTTTTT TRBJ1-4 TRBV15 TRBD1 NA
CASSPLGGGPKNIQYF TGTGCCAGCAGCCCACTAGGTGGGGGCCCTAAAAACATTCAGTACTTC TRBJ2-4 TRBV13 NA NA
CASSPNRVGLIYEQYF TGTGCCAGCAGCCCCAACAGGGTTGGACTCATCTACGAGCAGTACTTC TRBJ2-7 TRBV7-9 NA NA
CASSLPTAGTSDNYEQYF TGTGCCAGCAGTTTACCAACCGCCGGGACTAGCGATAACTACGAGCAGTACTTC TRBJ2-7 TRBV28 TRBD2 NA
CASSVNPLSGRLVAGELFF TGTGCCAGCAGCGTAAACCCCCTCTCCGGGAGACTTGTTGCCGGGGAGCTGTTTTTT TRBJ2-2 TRBV9 NA NA
CASSYGDEQFF TGTGCCAGCAGTTACGGCGATGAGCAGTTCTTC TRBJ2-1 TRBV6-5 NA NA
CASASMNTGGGTDTQYF TGTGCCAGCGCATCCATGAACACAGGGGGCGGCACAGATACGCAGTATTTT TRBJ2-3 TRBV27 TRBD1 NA
CSVFQDTGELFF TGCAGCGTTTTTCAAGACACCGGGGAGCTGTTTTTT TRBJ2-2 TRBV29-1 NA NA
CASSYTVGYGYTF TGTGCCAGCAGCTATACAGTCGGCTATGGCTACACCTTC TRBJ1-2 TRBV27 NA NA
CATLGGPRSSGNTIYF TGTGCCACCCTGGGGGGTCCCAGGAGCTCTGGAAACACCATATATTTT TRBJ1-3 TRBV2 NA NA
CASSYSPGDTQYF TGTGCCAGCAGTTATTCCCCCGGGGATACGCAGTATTTT TRBJ2-3 TRBV28 NA NA
CASGDRANQPQHF TGTGCCAGCGGAGACAGGGCTAATCAGCCCCAGCATTTT TRBJ1-5 TRBV2 TRBD1 few
CASSFTGGSEETQYF TGTGCCAGCAGTTTCACAGGGGGCTCCGAGGAGACCCAGTACTTC TRBJ2-5 TRBV6-5 TRBD1 NA
CASSEGLAGVYEQFF TGTGCCAGCAGTGAAGGACTAGCGGGAGTATATGAGCAGTTCTTC TRBJ2-1 TRBV6-1 TRBD2 NA
CASTGTPEILTGELFF TGTGCCAGCACCGGGACTCCGGAGATCTTAACCGGGGAGCTGTTTTTT TRBJ2-2 TRBV19 NA NA
CASSLLRDSWVNEQFF TGTGCCAGCAGCTTGTTAAGGGACAGTTGGGTCAATGAGCAGTTCTTC TRBJ2-1 TRBV5-6 TRBD1 NA
CASSLSASGRAYEQFF TGTGCCAGCAGTTTATCAGCTAGCGGGAGGGCCTATGAGCAGTTCTTC TRBJ2-1 TRBV27 TRBD2 NA
CASSFLGVGGRDYGYTF TGTGCCAGCAGCTTCTTAGGTGTCGGGGGTCGGGACTATGGCTACACCTTC TRBJ1-2 TRBV5-6 NA NA
CASSWQGTTEAFF TGTGCCAGCAGTTGGCAGGGGACGACTGAAGCTTTCTTT TRBJ1-1 TRBV27 NA NA
CASSIGQGTDTQYF TGTGCCAGTAGTATTGGACAGGGCACAGATACGCAGTATTTT TRBJ2-3 TRBV19 TRBD1 NA
CASSLDLAGGHYEQYF TGTGCCAGCAGCTTAGATTTAGCGGGAGGGCACTACGAGCAGTACTTC TRBJ2-7 TRBV11-2 TRBD2 NA
CSASLPPLHF TGCAGTGCTAGTCTACCACCCCTCCACTTT TRBJ1-6 TRBV20-1 NA NA
CASSLYPSGSPQHF TGTGCCAGCAGTTTATATCCATCAGGGTCGCCCCAGCATTTT TRBJ1-5 TRBV27 NA NA
CASSELGNDYEQYF TGTGCCAGCAGTGAACTAGGGAATGACTACGAGCAGTACTTC TRBJ2-7 TRBV6-1 NA NA
CASSWNRENTEAFF TGCGCCAGCAGCTGGAACAGGGAGAACACTGAAGCTTTCTTT TRBJ1-1 TRBV5-1 NA once
CASSEGREQYF TGTGCCAGCAGTGAAGGGCGCGAGCAGTACTTC TRBJ2-7 TRBV25-1 NA NA
CASSFTPRAALDTDTQYF TGTGCCAGCAGCTTTACCCCGAGGGCGGCCCTAGACACAGATACGCAGTATTTT TRBJ2-3 TRBV7-9 NA NA
CASGRRLSSTDTQYF TGTGCCAGTGGTCGCCGACTCTCTAGCACAGATACGCAGTATTTT TRBJ2-3 TRBV28 NA NA